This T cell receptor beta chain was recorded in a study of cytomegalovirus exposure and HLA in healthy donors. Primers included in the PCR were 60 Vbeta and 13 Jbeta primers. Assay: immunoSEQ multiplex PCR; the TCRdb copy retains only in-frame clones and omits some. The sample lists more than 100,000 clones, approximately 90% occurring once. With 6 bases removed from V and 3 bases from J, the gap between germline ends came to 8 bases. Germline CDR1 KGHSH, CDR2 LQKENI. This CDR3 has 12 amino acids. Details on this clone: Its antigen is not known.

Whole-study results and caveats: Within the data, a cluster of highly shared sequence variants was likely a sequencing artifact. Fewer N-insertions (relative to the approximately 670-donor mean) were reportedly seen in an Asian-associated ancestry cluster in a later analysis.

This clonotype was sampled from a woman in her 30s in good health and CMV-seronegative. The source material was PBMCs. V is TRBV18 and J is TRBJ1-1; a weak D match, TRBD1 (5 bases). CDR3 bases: TGTGCCAGCTCGAAGACAGACACTGAAGCTTTCTTT. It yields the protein CASSKTDTEAFF. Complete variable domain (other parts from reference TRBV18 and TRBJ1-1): NAGVMQNPRHLVRRRGQEARLRCSPMKGHSHVYWYRQLPEEGLKFMVYLQKENIIDESGMPKERFSAEFPKEGPSILRIQQVVRGDSAAYFCASSKTDTEAFFGQGTRLTVV.